This is a list of T cell receptor beta chains from one sample in a study of blood T cells in healthy people across ages. TCRdb analysed the 5' RACE reads with MiXCR anew, one entry per CDR3 protein. Altogether about 1 million distinct CDR3 sequences are present, approximately 25% being singletons, with the ten largest covering approximately 0.75%. A further study also used this sample, focusing on T cells of mothers and their children.

The sequencing sample was made of blood. These TCRs come from a girl aged 2 to 9 in good health. Both conserved end residues are part of each CDR3. The order of the fields is CDR3 DNA, CDR3 protein, V gene, clone size, CDR3 length, D gene, J gene. A D gene is named only where the DNA matches it firmly. Only part of the rows carry a size: once, few, many, or a class if the clone is expanded.

cdr3_nt: TGCAGCGTTGATCCGACAGGGGTGGGGAATGAGCAGTTCTTC; cdr3_aa: CSVDPTGVGNEQFF; v_call: TRBV29-1; clone_size: -; cdr3_length: 14; d_call: TRBD1; j_call: TRBJ2-1
cdr3_nt: TGTGCCAGCAGTTCGGTTACAGGGATTTCGAACTATGGCTACACCTTC; cdr3_aa: CASSSVTGISNYGYTF; v_call: TRBV27; clone_size: -; cdr3_length: 16; d_call: -; j_call: TRBJ1-2
cdr3_nt: TGTGCCAGCAGCTTAGGTAGCGGGGGGCATGAGCAGTTCTTC; cdr3_aa: CASSLGSGGHEQFF; v_call: TRBV11-2; clone_size: -; cdr3_length: 14; d_call: TRBD2; j_call: TRBJ2-1
cdr3_nt: TGTGCCATCAGGGCCCTAGCGGGGTCCACAGATACGCAGTATTTT; cdr3_aa: CAIRALAGSTDTQYF; v_call: TRBV10-3; clone_size: -; cdr3_length: 15; d_call: TRBD2; j_call: TRBJ2-3
cdr3_nt: TGTGCCAGCAGTTTTTATGCAAACATTCAGTACTTC; cdr3_aa: CASSFYANIQYF; v_call: TRBV27; clone_size: few; cdr3_length: 12; d_call: -; j_call: TRBJ2-4
cdr3_nt: TGTGCCAGCAGCTTTTTCAAAAACGTCCTGACTTTC; cdr3_aa: CASSFFKNVLTF; v_call: TRBV7-2; clone_size: -; cdr3_length: 12; d_call: -; j_call: TRBJ2-6
cdr3_nt: TGTGCCAGCAGACTAGCTGCCGGGACAGATGGCTACACCTTC; cdr3_aa: CASRLAAGTDGYTF; v_call: TRBV12-3/TRBV12-4; clone_size: -; cdr3_length: 14; d_call: TRBD1; j_call: TRBJ1-2
cdr3_nt: TGCAGCGTTGAAATCGGGCAGCCGGAAGCCTACGAGCAGTACTTC; cdr3_aa: CSVEIGQPEAYEQYF; v_call: TRBV29-1; clone_size: -; cdr3_length: 15; d_call: -; j_call: TRBJ2-7
cdr3_nt: TGTGCCAGCAGCTCCTTACGAGCAGATACGCAGTATTTT; cdr3_aa: CASSSLRADTQYF; v_call: TRBV7-8; clone_size: -; cdr3_length: 13; d_call: -; j_call: TRBJ2-3
cdr3_nt: TGTGCCAGCAGGGGGACAGGGGCGGGCTACGAGCAGTACTTC; cdr3_aa: CASRGTGAGYEQYF; v_call: TRBV28; clone_size: -; cdr3_length: 14; d_call: TRBD1; j_call: TRBJ2-7
cdr3_nt: TGTGCCAGCAATCACCTCAGTGAACCCGGAACAGATACGCAGTATTTT; cdr3_aa: CASNHLSEPGTDTQYF; v_call: TRBV28; clone_size: once; cdr3_length: 16; d_call: -; j_call: TRBJ2-3
cdr3_nt: TGCGCCAGCAGTGGGACCGCCCTGAATGAGCAGTTCTTC; cdr3_aa: CASSGTALNEQFF; v_call: TRBV5-1; clone_size: few; cdr3_length: 13; d_call: -; j_call: TRBJ2-1
cdr3_nt: TGCGCCAGCAGCCAAGCGGCCGGACTCTACGAGCAGTACTTC; cdr3_aa: CASSQAAGLYEQYF; v_call: TRBV4-1; clone_size: -; cdr3_length: 14; d_call: -; j_call: TRBJ2-7
cdr3_nt: TGTGCCAGCTCATCGCCTCGGACTAGCGGGAGGGCCGAGGACACCGGGGAGCTGTTTTTT; cdr3_aa: CASSSPRTSGRAEDTGELFF; v_call: TRBV18; clone_size: few; cdr3_length: 20; d_call: TRBD2; j_call: TRBJ2-2
cdr3_nt: TGCAGCGTTGACAGGGGACAAACTGAAGCTTTCTTT; cdr3_aa: CSVDRGQTEAFF; v_call: TRBV29-1; clone_size: few; cdr3_length: 12; d_call: -; j_call: TRBJ1-1
cdr3_nt: TGTGCCAGCAGTGAGTCCGGGACCCTCAATGAAAAACTGTTTTTT; cdr3_aa: CASSESGTLNEKLFF; v_call: TRBV25-1; clone_size: few; cdr3_length: 15; d_call: -; j_call: TRBJ1-4
cdr3_nt: TGTGCCAGCAGCAAATCGTTGGCCGGCCCTGAGACCCAGTACTTC; cdr3_aa: CASSKSLAGPETQYF; v_call: TRBV11-2; clone_size: -; cdr3_length: 15; d_call: -; j_call: TRBJ2-5
cdr3_nt: TGTGCCAGCTCGGTCGCGAACTCCTACGAGCAGTACTTC; cdr3_aa: CASSVANSYEQYF; v_call: TRBV11-1; clone_size: few; cdr3_length: 13; d_call: -; j_call: TRBJ2-7
cdr3_nt: TGTGCCAGCAGCGTTCAAGACACCGGGGCCAACGTCCTGACTTTC; cdr3_aa: CASSVQDTGANVLTF; v_call: TRBV9; clone_size: -; cdr3_length: 15; d_call: -; j_call: TRBJ2-6
cdr3_nt: TGTGCCAGCAGCCAACTAGCGGGGTCGGGGACCCAGTACTTC; cdr3_aa: CASSQLAGSGTQYF; v_call: TRBV7-2; clone_size: -; cdr3_length: 14; d_call: TRBD2; j_call: TRBJ2-5
cdr3_nt: TGTGCCAGCAGCGGACAGGAGGGGGAGACCCAGTACTTC; cdr3_aa: CASSGQEGETQYF; v_call: TRBV6-6; clone_size: few; cdr3_length: 13; d_call: -; j_call: TRBJ2-5
cdr3_nt: TGTGCCAGCAGCGTATCGTCCGGTCAAGGAGGTGGATCACCCCTCCACTTT; cdr3_aa: CASSVSSGQGGGSPLHF; v_call: TRBV9; clone_size: -; cdr3_length: 17; d_call: -; j_call: TRBJ1-6